The clone carrying this T cell receptor (beta chain) was seen at least ten times. Its antigen is unknown. Then a second PCR, running about 6 to 12 cycles, was carried out with a sample-barcoded 5' primer and a J-beta primer mix. With 12 random nucleotides, a template-switch adaptor tagged each individual cDNA molecule. TCRdb re-derived calls from the 5' RACE reads in MiXCR, one entry per CDR3 protein. Of 600,000 or so distinct CDR3 sequences in the sample, about 30% were seen once. This entry comes from a study of blood T cells in healthy people across ages. Peripheral blood, approximately 10 milliliters per donor, was collected. General study points: There was no known CMV status for donors, so expanded clonotype changes were possibly confounded. Diversity of TCR beta correlated strongly with naive T cell percentage.

Trimming removed 5 bases from V and 4 bases from J, with 14 bases in between. CDR1 SQVTM and CDR2 ANQGSEA come from the germline V gene. This CDR3 is 13 amino acids long. This clonotype originated in a woman older than 75 in good health. The chain is built from TRBV29-1 and TRBJ1-2, with D possibly being TRBD1 (6 bases). Material: blood. The CDR3 DNA is TGCAGCGTTAGACAGGAAAAAGGCTATGGCTACACCTTC. Protein: CSVRQEKGYGYTF.